The 21 T cell receptor beta chains below all came from one sample that was sequenced in a study of read filtering for tumor transcriptome and immune sequencing. Molecular barcoded adaptors covering alpha/delta and beta/gamma chains were used on approximately 440 ng RNA. TCRdb independently ran MiXCR on the reads; one entry per CDR3 protein. The table lists about 25,000 distinct CDR3 sequences, around a fifth of them singletons, with about 50% in the top ten. Sample: a population of CD138-negative cells sorted from bone marrow. These receptors were collected from a donor at least 40 years old with multiple myeloma.

The V and J genes are TRBV19 and TRBJ2-3, with 8 bases matching TRBD2. The germline V gene has CDR1 LNHDA and CDR2 SQIVND (reference sequence). V dropped 7 bases and J dropped 8; count of bases not matched to a gene: 14. The CDR3 spans 15 residues. DNA for the CDR3: TGTGCCAGTACCTCTGCCGTTGACAGCGGGGGTACGCAGTATTTT. It translates to CASTSAVDSGGTQYF.

This clonotype was counted between two and nine times. The CDR3 nucleotides read TGCGCCAGCAGCCAAGATCTGACGGATAACACTGAAGCTTTCTTT. Amino acid sequence: CASSQDLTDNTEAFF. The chain employs TRBV4-1 and TRBJ1-1; D not resolved. There are 15 residues in the CDR3. The V end lost 0 bases, the J end lost 2 bases, and 10 bases lay between the germline ends. Germline CDR1 and CDR2: MGHRA and YSYEKL.

The sample holds many counts of this clonotype. V and J are TRBV23-1 and TRBJ1-5, with a possible D match to TRBD1 (6 bases). TRBV23-1 is assigned to the ORF class and has an uncertain function. The CDR3 consists of 19 residues. The ends were cut back, 0 bases at V and 0 bases at J, with 18 bases in the middle. CDR3 in amino acids: CASSQSSGGRLDSNQPQHF. The CDR3 coding sequence is TGCGCCAGCAGTCAATCGAGCGGGGGCCGACTTGATAGCAATCAGCCCCAGCATTTT.

The rearrangement uses TRBV12-3 or TRBV12-4 and TRBJ2-5; 9 bases match TRBD1. With 5 bases clipped from V and 6 bases from J, the junction kept 4 bases outside the gene matches. The CDR3 loop spans 13 amino acids. CDR3 loop: CASSPDRGKTQYF. CDR3 sequence (DNA): TGTGCCAGCAGTCCGGACAGGGGCAAGACCCAGTACTTC.

Many counts were recorded for this clonotype. This chain joins TRBV6-2 or TRBV6-3 and TRBJ2-1; 11 positions agree with TRBD2. CDR3 length: 16 residues. Germline values: CDR1 MNHEY, CDR2 SVGEGT. J gave up 1 base and V 6 bases, and 5 bases lay outside the gene matches. Written as DNA, the CDR3 is TGTGCCAGCAGCAGAGGGACTAGCGGATCCTACAATGAGCAGTTCTTC. This codes for CASSRGTSGSYNEQFF.

With regard to this clonotype: This clone may be a read error of a much larger clone one base away. The chain recombines TRBV7-9 with TRBJ2-7; D is unresolved. Germline values: CDR1 SEHNR, CDR2 FQNEAQ (reference sequence). CDR3 length: 13 amino acids. The CDR3 DNA reads TGTGCCAGCAGCTTAAGCAACTCCTACGAGCGGTACTTC. This codes for CASSLSNSYERYF.

This clonotype came up many times. The CDR3 reads CASSQVGQGARNEQYF. The CDR3, as DNA: TGCGCCAGCAGCCAAGTGGGACAGGGGGCGAGGAACGAGCAGTACTTC. This chain connects TRBV4-1 to TRBJ2-7, with 12 bases fitting TRBD1. The V segment lost 1 base and the J segment 5 bases; nucleotides outside the gene matches: 6. This CDR3 has 16 residues. Germline V gene lookup returns CDR1 MGHRA and CDR2 YSYEKL.

This chain joins TRBV3-1 and TRBJ2-1; D is possibly TRBD2 (5 bases). CDR1 is LGHDT and CDR2 is YNNKEL in the germline V gene (reference sequence). The length of the CDR3 is 16 residues. Deletions cut 3 bases from V and 4 bases from J, with 16 bases between. CDR3: CASSHDAIGVYNEQFF. In DNA form, the CDR3 reads TGTGCCAGCAGCCATGATGCTATCGGGGTTTACAATGAGCAGTTCTTC.

The table lists this clonotype with many counts. The chain combines TRBV7-2 with TRBJ2-5; 12 bases agree with TRBD2. This CDR3 is built from 17 residues. V shed 2 bases, J shed 5 bases, and the junction held 9 bases outside the gene matches. In germline, CDR1 is SGHTA, CDR2 FQGNSA. CDR3 sequence: CASSLRTSGVSGETQYF. The CDR3 DNA reads TGTGCCAGCAGCTTACGGACTAGCGGGGTGAGCGGGGAGACCCAGTACTTC.

The CDR3: CSYTGKETQYF. Written as DNA, the CDR3 is TGCAGTTATACAGGGAAAGAGACCCAGTACTTC. The rearrangement joins TRBV20-1 to TRBJ2-5; weak D call: TRBD1 (6 bases). The CDR3 sequence is 11 residues long. CDR1 DFQATT and CDR2 SNEGSKA come from the germline V gene (reference sequence). V dropped 8 bases and J dropped 3 bases, with 10 bases sitting between them.

This clonotype was seen at least ten times. The V call is TRBV7-9, the J call TRBJ1-4; 7 nucleotides match TRBD1. The V gene end was trimmed by 5 bases and the J gene end by 5 bases; junction bases not matched to a gene: 5. The CDR3 loop spans 14 amino acids. Germline V gives CDR1 SEHNR, CDR2 FQNEAQ (reference sequence). CDR3 loop: CASSRAGQNEKLFF. The CDR3 DNA is TGTGCCAGCAGCCGGGCGGGACAGAATGAAAAACTGTTTTTT.

This clonotype was counted many times. This chain joins TRBV6-1 and TRBJ2-6; no clear D. The CDR3 has 13 amino acids. Trimming removed 3 bases from V and 3 bases from J, with 3 bases in between. Looked up from germline, CDR1 is MNHNS and CDR2 is SASEGT. The chain's CDR3 is CASSDSGANVLTF. Written as DNA, the CDR3 is TGTGCCAGCAGTGATAGTGGGGCCAACGTCCTGACTTTC.

The rearrangement uses TRBV5-1 and TRBJ2-5; the D gene is possibly TRBD1 (5 bases). This CDR3 spans 14 amino acids. V gave up 0 bases and J gave up 3 bases, with 9 bases separating them. Germline V gives CDR1 SGHRS, CDR2 YFSETQ. The CDR3 is CASSLGRVEETQYF. The CDR3 nucleotides are TGCGCCAGCAGCTTGGGCAGGGTGGAAGAGACCCAGTACTTC.

The sample holds many counts of this clonotype. The chain uses TRBV4-1 and TRBJ1-2; D call uncertain. The CDR3 spans 13 residues. Germline V gene data show CDR1 as MGHRA and CDR2 as YSYEKL. V lost 0 bases to trimming and J lost 5 bases, with 7 bases between them. The CDR3: CASSQDGAYGYTF. The CDR3 DNA reads as TGCGCCAGCAGCCAAGATGGAGCGTATGGCTACACCTTC.

The table lists this clonotype with many counts. The chain combines TRBV5-4 with TRBJ2-3, with 10 bases aligning to TRBD2. The CDR3 runs to 13 residues. Germline V gene sequence: CDR1 SGHNT, CDR2 YYREEE (reference sequence). The V and J ends lost 10 bases and 5 bases, in that order; junction bases with no gene match: 7. The CDR3 spells CAPRAGGKDTQYF. The CDR3 nucleotides are TGTGCCCCTCGAGCGGGGGGGAAAGATACGCAGTATTTT.

This clonotype was found many times. V is TRBV13 and J is TRBJ2-1; D is undetermined. From germline, CDR1 is PRHDT and CDR2 FYEKMQ (reference sequence). This CDR3 comprises 15 residues. V gave up 1 base and J gave up 6 bases, with 13 bases separating them. CDR3 amino acids: CASSLVVNEVNEQFF. The CDR3, as DNA: TGTGCCAGCAGCTTAGTGGTGAATGAGGTCAATGAGCAGTTCTTC.

This clonotype was counted ten times or more. The chain couples TRBV7-9 to TRBJ2-3; perhaps D is TRBD1 or TRBD2 (5 bases each). The CDR3 is made up of 14 amino acids. The germline V gene encodes CDR1 SEHNR and CDR2 FQNEAQ (reference sequence). V lost 0 bases, J lost 2 bases, and 6 bases lay in between. The CDR3 DNA reads TGTGCCAGCAGCTTAGCGGGGGACACAGATACGCAGTATTTT. This codes for CASSLAGDTDTQYF.

This clonotype was recorded many times. The chain carries TRBV5-4 and TRBJ1-1; D perhaps matches TRBD1 (5 bases). With 1 base removed from V and 1 base from J, the gap between germline ends came to 11 bases. Germline V gives CDR1 SGHNT, CDR2 YYREEE (reference sequence). The CDR3 consists of 15 residues. The CDR3 DNA sequence: TGTGCCAGCAGCTTGACGGGGGACGGGAACACTGAAGCTTTCTTT. Protein product: CASSLTGDGNTEAFF.

At least ten counts were recorded for this clonotype. The V call is TRBV5-1, the J call TRBJ2-2; the match to TRBD2 covers 13 bases. With V trimmed by 1 base and J by 1 base, 4 bases remained unmatched. The CDR3 has 18 residues. CDR1 is SGHRS, CDR2 YFSETQ, per germline. As DNA, the CDR3 is TGCGCCAGCAGCTTGTGGACTAGCGGGGGCCTGAACACCGGGGAGCTGTTTTTT. Translation: CASSLWTSGGLNTGELFF.

In its sample, this clonotype was seen many times. The chain is built from TRBV27 and TRBJ2-5; D is uncertain. Germline assignment: CDR1 MNHEY and CDR2 SMNVEV (reference sequence). The CDR3 runs 13 residues. V lost 2 bases and J 2 bases, leaving 6 bases between the germline ends. The DNA for the CDR3 is TGTGCCAGCAGTTTAAACGTGCAAGAGACCCAGTACTTC. Amino acids: CASSLNVQETQYF.

The CDR3 DNA follows: TGTGCCAGCAGCTTGGGACAGATAAGCCTTACGCAGTATTTT. Protein sequence: CASSLGQISLTQYF. This chain connects TRBV7-9 to TRBJ2-3, with 7 bases identical to TRBD1. J gave up 8 bases and V 3 bases, and 8 bases lay outside the gene matches. CDR3 size: 14 residues. The germline V gene encodes CDR1 SEHNR and CDR2 FQNEAQ (reference sequence).